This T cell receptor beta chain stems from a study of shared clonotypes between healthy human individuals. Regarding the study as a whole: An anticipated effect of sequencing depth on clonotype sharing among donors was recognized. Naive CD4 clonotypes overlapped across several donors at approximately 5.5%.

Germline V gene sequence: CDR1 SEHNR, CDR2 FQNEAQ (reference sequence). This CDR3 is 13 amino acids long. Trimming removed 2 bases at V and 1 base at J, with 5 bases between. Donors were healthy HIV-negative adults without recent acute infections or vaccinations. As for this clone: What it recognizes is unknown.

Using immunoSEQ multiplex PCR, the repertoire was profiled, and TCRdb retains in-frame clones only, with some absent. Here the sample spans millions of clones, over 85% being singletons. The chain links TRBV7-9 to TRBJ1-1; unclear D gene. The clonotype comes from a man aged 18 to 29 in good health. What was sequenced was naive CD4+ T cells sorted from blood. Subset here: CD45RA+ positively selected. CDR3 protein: CASSLPPNTEAFF. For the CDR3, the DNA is TGTGCCAGCAGCTTACCTCCGAACACTGAAGCTTTCTTT.